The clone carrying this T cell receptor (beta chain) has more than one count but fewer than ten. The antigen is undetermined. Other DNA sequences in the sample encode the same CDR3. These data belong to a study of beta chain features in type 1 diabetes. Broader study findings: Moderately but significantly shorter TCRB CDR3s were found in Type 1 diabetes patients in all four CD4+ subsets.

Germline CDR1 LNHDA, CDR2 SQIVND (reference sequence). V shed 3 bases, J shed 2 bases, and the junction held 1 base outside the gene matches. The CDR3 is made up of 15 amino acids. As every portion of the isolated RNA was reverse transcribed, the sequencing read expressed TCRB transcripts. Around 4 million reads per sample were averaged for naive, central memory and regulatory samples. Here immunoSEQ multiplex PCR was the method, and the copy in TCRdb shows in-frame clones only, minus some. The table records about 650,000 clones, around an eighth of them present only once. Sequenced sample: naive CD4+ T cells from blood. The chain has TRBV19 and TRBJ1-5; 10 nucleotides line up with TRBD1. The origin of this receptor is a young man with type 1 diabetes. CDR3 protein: CASSIGTGGNQPQHF. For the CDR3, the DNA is TGTGCCAGTAGTATCGGGACAGGGGGCAATCAGCCCCAGCATTTT.